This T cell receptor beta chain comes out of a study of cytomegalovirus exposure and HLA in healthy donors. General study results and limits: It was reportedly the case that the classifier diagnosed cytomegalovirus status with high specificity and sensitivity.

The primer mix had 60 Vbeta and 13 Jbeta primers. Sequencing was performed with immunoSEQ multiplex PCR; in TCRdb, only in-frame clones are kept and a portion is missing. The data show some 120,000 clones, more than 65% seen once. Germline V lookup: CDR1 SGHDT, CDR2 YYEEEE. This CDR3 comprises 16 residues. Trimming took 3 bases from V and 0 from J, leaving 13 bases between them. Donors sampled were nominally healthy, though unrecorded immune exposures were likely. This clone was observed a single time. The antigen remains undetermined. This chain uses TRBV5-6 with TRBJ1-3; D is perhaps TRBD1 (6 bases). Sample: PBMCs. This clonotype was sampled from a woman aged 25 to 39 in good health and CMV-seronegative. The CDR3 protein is CASSYTGILSGNTIYF. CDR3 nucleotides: TGTGCCAGCAGCTACACAGGGATACTCTCTGGAAACACCATATATTTT.